This T cell receptor (beta chain) came from a study of Graves' ophthalmopathy and Graves' hyperthyroidism. The study's findings and limits: Most thyroid clonotypes expanded beyond 0.001 frequency were also found in blood.

CDR3 size: 16 residues. From germline, CDR1 is SGHTA and CDR2 FQGNSA. Trimming shortened V by 0 bases and J by 3 bases, and 15 bases separated the two germline ends. TCR beta CDR3 regions were amplified from RNA transcripts. The first-round RT-PCR employed HTBI primers together with the Qiagen OneStep RT-PCR kit. A multiplex PCR was then performed as the second round. One entry per CDR3 protein results from TCRdb running MiXCR on the multiplex PCR reads. This sample has approximately 700,000 distinct CDR3 sequences, with 35% to 50% found just once. Comments on this clonotype: Its antigen is not identified.

Specimen: peripheral blood. This chain uses TRBV7-2 with TRBJ2-7; D tentatively fits TRBD1 or TRBD2 (5 bases each). This clonotype was obtained from an adult man with Graves' ophthalmopathy. The CDR3 loop reads CASSLARVGDDYEQYF. The CDR3, as DNA: TGTGCCAGCAGCTTAGCGCGGGTAGGGGATGACTACGAGCAGTACTTC.